The 16 T cell receptor beta chains reported below all come from one sample, sequenced in a study of cytomegalovirus exposure and HLA in healthy donors. PCR employed 60 Vbeta and 13 Jbeta primers. Using immunoSEQ multiplex PCR, the repertoire was profiled, and TCRdb retains in-frame clones only, with some absent. The top ten hold approximately 6% of the sample, which has 150,000 to 200,000 clones, about four fifths seen once. The sample consisted of PBMCs. The receptors originated from a woman aged 25 to 45 in good health and CMV-seropositive.

The chain has TRBV9 and TRBJ2-3; 8 nucleotides agree with TRBD1. The CDR3 has 16 amino acids. The J segment lost 0 bases and the V segment lost 0 bases, leaving 3 bases of the junction unmatched. Per the germline V gene, CDR1 is SGDLS and CDR2 is YYNGEE. The CDR3 DNA is TGTGCCAGCAGCGTAGCGGGGGACAGGAGCACAGATACGCAGTATTTT. Protein: CASSVAGDRSTDTQYF.

The chain employs TRBV6-5 and TRBJ1-3; 7 bases fit TRBD1. V shed 2 bases and J 4 bases; nucleotides not matched to a gene: 5. This CDR3 has 15 residues. The V gene's germline CDR1 is MNHEY and CDR2 SVGAGI. The CDR3: CASSYRQGIGNTIYF. The CDR3, as DNA: TGTGCCAGCAGTTACAGACAGGGCATAGGAAACACCATATATTTT.

V usage is TRBV27 and J usage is TRBJ1-6, with D perhaps matching TRBD1 (5 bases). The CDR3 covers 16 residues. Between the trimmed V and J ends, which lost 6 bases and 9 bases, there was a span of 21 bases. Germline V CDR1 and CDR2: MNHEY, SMNVEV (reference sequence). The CDR3 sequence: CASSPIDSPRTSPLHF. Here the CDR3 DNA reads TGTGCCAGCAGCCCAATCGACAGCCCTCGAACTTCACCCCTCCACTTT.

This clone came up once. The V call is TRBV6-5, the J call TRBJ1-2; no definite D call. Trimming removed 4 bases at V and 4 bases at J, with 7 bases between. Germline CDR1 and CDR2: MNHEY and SVGAGI. This CDR3 region has 12 residues. The CDR3 nucleotides read TGTGCCAGCAGTTCCTCAGCCTATGGCTACACCTTC. Residues: CASSSSAYGYTF.

This chain links TRBV10-1 with TRBJ2-1; TRBD2 agrees at 9 bases. CDR1 is WNHNN and CDR2 is SYGVQD in the germline V gene (reference sequence). The V segment lost 2 bases and the J segment 8 bases; nucleotides outside the gene matches: 13. The CDR3 covers 17 residues. CDR3 residues: CASSEVRLAGLRDEQFF. For the CDR3, the DNA is TGCGCCAGCAGTGAGGTTCGGCTAGCGGGGCTTCGGGATGAGCAGTTCTTC.

The table lists this clone with a count of one. The genes are TRBV29-1 and TRBJ1-1; no clear D gene. Germline CDR1 SQVTM, CDR2 ANQGSEA. This CDR3 is 10 amino acids long. The V gene lost 7 bases and the J gene lost 1 base, with 4 bases spanning the gap. The CDR3 coding sequence is TGCAGCGCCAAGAACACTGAAGCTTTCTTT. This translates into CSAKNTEAFF.

The V gene is TRBV27, the J gene TRBJ2-2; D might be TRBD2 (6 bases). The V end was cut by 1 base, the J end by 3 bases, with 12 bases between. Germline lookup yields CDR1 MNHEY and CDR2 SMNVEV (reference sequence). The CDR3 runs to 16 residues. CDR3 region: CASSLWVSGYTGELFF. The CDR3 nucleotides read TGTGCCAGCAGTTTATGGGTTAGCGGATACACCGGGGAGCTGTTTTTT.

This clone was detected a few times. The V and J genes are TRBV6-4 and TRBJ2-7; D remains ambiguous. This CDR3 has 15 amino acids. V lost 3 bases and J 0 bases, leaving 12 bases between the germline ends. CDR1 is MRHNA, CDR2 SNTAGT, per germline. Written as DNA, the CDR3 is TGTGCCAGCAGTGAATATGCTCGGAGCTCCTACGAGCAGTACTTC. This sequence encodes CASSEYARSSYEQYF.

V gene TRBV5-1 combines with J gene TRBJ1-2, with TRBD1 matching over 8 bases. The V gene end was trimmed by 5 bases and the J gene end by 4 bases; junction bases not matched to a gene: 7. The CDR3 loop spans 14 amino acids. Per germline, CDR1 SGHRS and CDR2 YFSETQ. The CDR3 nucleotides read TGCGCCAGCAGTTTCACAGGGGGGAGCTATGGCTACACCTTC. Amino acids: CASSFTGGSYGYTF.

This sequence joins TRBV21-1 and TRBJ2-5; the DNA was not used to check the table's D call, TRBD1. TRBV21-1 is classified as a pseudogene. The CDR3 is made up of 15 amino acids. The CDR3 coding sequence is TGTGCCAGCAGCAAAGAGGGGCTACCCCAAGAGACCCAGTACTTC. It is translated as CASSKEGLPQETQYF.

V is TRBV4-1 and J is TRBJ1-5; D is undetermined. Germline CDR1 is MGHRA and CDR2 is YSYEKL. The CDR3 extends over 13 amino acids. V was trimmed by 0 bases and J by 6 bases, leaving 6 bases between them. CDR3 in DNA: TGCGCCAGCAGCCAAGATCTCAGTCAGCCCCAGCATTTT. This gives the protein CASSQDLSQPQHF.

The genes are TRBV29-1 and TRBJ2-3; 10 bases line up with TRBD2. Unmatched junction bases numbered 12, after V lost 4 bases and J lost 2 bases. Germline lookup yields CDR1 SQVTM and CDR2 ANQGSEA. CDR3 size: 17 residues. CDR3 residues: CSVGPGGSGGATDTQYF. CDR3 DNA: TGCAGCGTTGGACCCGGCGGGAGCGGGGGGGCCACAGATACGCAGTATTTT.

The chain has TRBV5-1 and TRBJ2-7; 8 bases are a match to TRBD1. Unmatched junction bases numbered 5, after V lost 0 bases and J lost 6 bases. Germline assignment: CDR1 SGHRS and CDR2 YFSETQ. The CDR3 runs 14 residues. CDR3 nucleotide sequence: TGCGCCAGCAGCTTGGAGACAGGGGATGGCGAGCAGTACTTC. It specifies CASSLETGDGEQYF.

This chain joins TRBV6-6 and TRBJ1-2; 8 bases match TRBD1. Germline assignment: CDR1 MNHNY and CDR2 SVGAGI (reference sequence). This CDR3 has 13 residues. The V and J ends lost 11 bases and 2 bases, in that order; junction bases with no gene match: 7. CDR3 residues: CAVTGGVNYGYTF. The CDR3 region has the DNA TGTGCCGTAACAGGGGGTGTGAACTATGGCTACACCTTC.

The CDR3 spells CASARQGPNYGYTF. Here the CDR3 DNA reads TGTGCCAGCGCGAGACAGGGGCCCAACTATGGCTACACCTTC. The chain employs TRBV25-1 and TRBJ1-2, with 8 nucleotides matching TRBD1. The CDR3 extends over 14 amino acids. The V gene end was trimmed by 8 bases and the J gene end by 2 bases; junction bases not matched to a gene: 7. The germline V gene encodes CDR1 MGHDK and CDR2 SYGVNS.

This clone appeared once. V usage is TRBV11-2 and J usage is TRBJ1-5; the match to TRBD1 covers 8 bases. The length of the CDR3 is 15 residues. In germline, CDR1 is SGHAT, CDR2 FQNNGV. V was clipped by 1 base and J by 4 bases; unmatched bases: 3. The CDR3 DNA reads TGTGCCAGCAGCTTAGGTGACAGGGGAAATCAGCCCCAGCATTTT. Residues: CASSLGDRGNQPQHF.